This entry lists 2 T cell receptor beta chains sequenced from one sample in a study of blood T cell repertoires in COVID-19. Profiled with immunoSEQ multiplex PCR; TCRdb holds only in-frame clones, not every one. Here the sample spans around 140,000 clones, more than 70% being singletons. The specimen sequenced was peripheral blood. The origin of the receptors is a man aged 55 to 70 with acute or convalescent COVID-19.

The V gene is TRBV11-3, the J gene TRBJ2-5; TRBD2 agrees at 8 bases. The CDR3 extends over 15 amino acids. Trimming removed 5 bases from V and 2 bases from J; junction bases left unmatched: 7. Germline lookup yields CDR1 SGHNT and CDR2 YENEEA. CDR3 coding DNA: TGTGCCAGCAGCATAATTAGCGGGGCACAAGAGACCCAGTACTTC. Amino acid sequence: CASSIISGAQETQYF. Based on the CDR3 plus reference TRBV11-3 and TRBJ2-5, the full variable domain is EAGVVQSPRYKIIEKKQPVAFWCNPISGHNTLYWYLQNLGQGPELLIRYENEEAVDDSQLPKDRFSAERLKGVDSTLKIQPAELGDSAVYLCASSIISGAQETQYFGPGTRLLVL.

The rearrangement links TRBV18 to TRBJ2-3, with D tentatively TRBD2 (6 bases). The germline gives CDR1 KGHSH, CDR2 LQKENI. Between the trimmed V and J ends, which lost 4 bases and 2 bases, there was a span of 16 bases. The CDR3 sequence is 16 residues long. The CDR3 loop is CASSRVGGGHTDTQYF. The CDR3 region has the DNA TGTGCCAGCTCACGTGTGGGAGGAGGGCACACAGATACGCAGTATTTT.